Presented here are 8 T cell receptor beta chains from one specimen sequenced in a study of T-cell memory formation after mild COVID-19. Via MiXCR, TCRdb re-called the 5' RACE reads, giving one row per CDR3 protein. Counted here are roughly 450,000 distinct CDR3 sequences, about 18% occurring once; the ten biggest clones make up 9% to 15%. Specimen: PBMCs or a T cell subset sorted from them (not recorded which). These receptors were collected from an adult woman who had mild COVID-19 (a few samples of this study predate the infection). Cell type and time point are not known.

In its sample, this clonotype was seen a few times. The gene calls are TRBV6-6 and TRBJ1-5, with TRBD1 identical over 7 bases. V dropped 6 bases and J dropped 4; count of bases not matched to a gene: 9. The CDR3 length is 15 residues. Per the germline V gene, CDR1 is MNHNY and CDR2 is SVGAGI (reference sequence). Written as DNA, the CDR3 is TGTGCCAGCAGCGCCGACAGGGAAAAGAATCAGCCCCAGCATTTT. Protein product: CASSADREKNQPQHF.

The CDR3 DNA sequence: TGTGCCAGCAGCTATCCACCCCTCTCCTACGAGCAGTACTTC. Translation: CASSYPPLSYEQYF. The chain couples TRBV7-9 to TRBJ2-7; D remains unclear. With 4 bases removed from V and 0 bases from J, the gap between germline ends came to 10 bases. Germline values: CDR1 SEHNR, CDR2 FQNEAQ (reference sequence). This CDR3 contains 14 residues.

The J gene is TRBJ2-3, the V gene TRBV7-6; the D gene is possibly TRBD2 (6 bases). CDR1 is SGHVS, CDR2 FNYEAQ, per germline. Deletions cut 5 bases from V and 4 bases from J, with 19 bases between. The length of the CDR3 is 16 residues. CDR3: CASSQPLAERADTQYF. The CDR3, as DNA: TGTGCCAGCAGCCAACCCCTGGCTGAGCGGGCAGATACGCAGTATTTT.

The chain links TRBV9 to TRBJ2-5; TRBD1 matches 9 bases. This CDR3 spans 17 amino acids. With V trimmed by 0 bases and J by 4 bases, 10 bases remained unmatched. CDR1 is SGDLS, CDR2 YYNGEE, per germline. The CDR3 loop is CASSVVAGTGGRETQYF. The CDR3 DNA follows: TGTGCCAGCAGCGTAGTTGCCGGTACAGGGGGCAGAGAGACCCAGTACTTC.

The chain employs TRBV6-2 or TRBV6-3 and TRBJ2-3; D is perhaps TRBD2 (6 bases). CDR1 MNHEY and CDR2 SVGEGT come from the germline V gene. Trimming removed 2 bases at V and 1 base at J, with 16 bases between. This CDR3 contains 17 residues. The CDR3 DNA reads TGTGCCAGCAGTTACCACCGTGGAAGGGAGGGCACAGATACGCAGTATTTT. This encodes CASSYHRGREGTDTQYF.

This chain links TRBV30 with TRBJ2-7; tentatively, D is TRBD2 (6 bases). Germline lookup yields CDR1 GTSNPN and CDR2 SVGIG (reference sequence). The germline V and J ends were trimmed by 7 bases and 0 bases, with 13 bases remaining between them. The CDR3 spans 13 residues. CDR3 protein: CAYNRDSSYEQYF. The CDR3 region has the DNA TGTGCCTACAACCGGGACTCCTCCTACGAGCAGTACTTC.

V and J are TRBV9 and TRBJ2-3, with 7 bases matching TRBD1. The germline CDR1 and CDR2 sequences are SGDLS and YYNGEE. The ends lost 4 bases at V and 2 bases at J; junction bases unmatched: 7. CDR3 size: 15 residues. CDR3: CASSFRTGHTDTQYF. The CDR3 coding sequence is TGTGCCAGCAGCTTTCGGACAGGTCACACAGATACGCAGTATTTT.

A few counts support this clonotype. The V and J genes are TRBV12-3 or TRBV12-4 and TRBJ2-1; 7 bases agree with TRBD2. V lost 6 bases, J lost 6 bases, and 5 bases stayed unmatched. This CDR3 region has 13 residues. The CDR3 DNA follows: TGTGCCAGCAGGCCCGGGACTACCAATGAGCAGTTCTTC. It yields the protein CASRPGTTNEQFF.